This T cell receptor (beta chain) was obtained from a study of follicular helper T cells after annual influenza vaccination. Background on the study: Some donors were sampled over the 2013-2014, 2014-2015 and 2015-2016 vaccinations. Overall study results and limits: Change in circulating plasmablasts correlated with ICOS+CD38+ cTfh clonality change. Recurrent ICOS+CD38+ cTfh clonotypes included tetramer and AIM influenza-specific ones.

The assay was immunoSEQ multiplex PCR, and TCRdb's table has in-frame clones only and misses some. The top ten clones hold 3% to 4% of a sample with some 12,000 clones, about 80% of them seen once. Of note for this clone: Its target is not known.

Time point meaning: 2015-2016 season, pre-vaccination. This TCR was recovered from an adult who received the influenza vaccine. The sample was CXCR5+ CD38- circulating T follicular helper cells from blood, taken on the day of influenza vaccination. This sample's subset: circulating Tfh, non-naive CD4+CXCR5+PD-1+ (ICOS+CD38+ or ICOS-CD38-).

The CDR3 region has the DNA TGTGCCAGCAGTAAACAGAGTCATAGTTCACCCCTCCACTTT. It yields the protein CASSKQSHSSPLHF. The V gene is TRBV6-5, the J gene TRBJ1-6; D uncertain. The CDR3 is made up of 14 amino acids. V gave up 5 bases and J gave up 9 bases, with 14 bases separating them. Germline V CDR1 and CDR2: MNHEY, SVGAGI.